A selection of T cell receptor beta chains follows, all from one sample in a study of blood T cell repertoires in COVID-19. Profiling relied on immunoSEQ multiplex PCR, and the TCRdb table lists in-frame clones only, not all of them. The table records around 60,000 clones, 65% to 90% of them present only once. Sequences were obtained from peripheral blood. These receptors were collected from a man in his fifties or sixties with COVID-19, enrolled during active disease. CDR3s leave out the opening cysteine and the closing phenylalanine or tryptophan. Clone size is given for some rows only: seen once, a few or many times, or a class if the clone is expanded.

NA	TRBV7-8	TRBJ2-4	ASTRQGWNIQY
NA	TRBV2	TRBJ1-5	ASSQGNQPQH
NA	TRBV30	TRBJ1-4	AWTESGTGALREKLF
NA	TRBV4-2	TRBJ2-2	ASSPMNGGGTGELF
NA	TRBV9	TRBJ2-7	ASSVGSQGGEQY
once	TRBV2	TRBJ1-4	ASSEVGVIAREKLF
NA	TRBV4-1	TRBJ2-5	ASSPSDRGGLGETQY
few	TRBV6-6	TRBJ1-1	ASIAGTGALSTEAF
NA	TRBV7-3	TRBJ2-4	ASSLGTGYTKNIQY
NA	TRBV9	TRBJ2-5	ASTRLAGGETQY
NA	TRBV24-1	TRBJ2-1	ASSGDIYNEQF
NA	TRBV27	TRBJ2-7	ASSFTPQGSYEQY
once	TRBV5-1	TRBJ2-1	ASGRGYNEQF
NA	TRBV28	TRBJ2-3	ASSSQGPRGDTQY
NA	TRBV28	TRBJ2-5	ASSDAGGREGETQY
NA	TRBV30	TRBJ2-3	AWSVRAGGPRKRDTQY
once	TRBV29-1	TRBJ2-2	SVVGTNTGELF
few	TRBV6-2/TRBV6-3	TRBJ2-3	ASSSGRASTDTQY
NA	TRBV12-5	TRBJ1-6	ASGLVRGGGSYNSPLH
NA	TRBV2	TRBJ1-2	ASSMQGARGYT